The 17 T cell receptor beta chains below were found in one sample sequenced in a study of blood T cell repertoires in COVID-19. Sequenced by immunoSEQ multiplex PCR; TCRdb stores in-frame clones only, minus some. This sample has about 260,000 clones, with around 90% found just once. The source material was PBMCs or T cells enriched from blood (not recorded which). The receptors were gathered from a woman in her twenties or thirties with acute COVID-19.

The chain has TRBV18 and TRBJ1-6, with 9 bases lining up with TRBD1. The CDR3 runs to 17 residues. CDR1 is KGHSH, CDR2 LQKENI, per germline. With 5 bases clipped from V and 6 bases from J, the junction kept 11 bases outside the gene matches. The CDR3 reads CASSLSTGTGTNSPLHF. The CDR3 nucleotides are TGTGCCAGCTCATTATCCACCGGGACAGGGACTAATTCACCCCTCCACTTT.

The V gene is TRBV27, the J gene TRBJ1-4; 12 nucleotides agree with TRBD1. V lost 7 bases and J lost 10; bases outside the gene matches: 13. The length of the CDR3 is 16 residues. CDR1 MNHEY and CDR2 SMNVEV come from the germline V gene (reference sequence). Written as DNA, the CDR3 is TGTGCCAGCAAAGAGGGAGGGGGACAGGGGGCAGGAAAACTGTTTTTT. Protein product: CASKEGGGQGAGKLFF.

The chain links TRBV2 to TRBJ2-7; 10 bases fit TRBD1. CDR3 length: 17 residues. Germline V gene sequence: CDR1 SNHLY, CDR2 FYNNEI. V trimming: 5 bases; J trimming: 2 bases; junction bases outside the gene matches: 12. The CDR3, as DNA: TGTGCCAGCAGTAGAGGGACAGGGGCCGGTCCGCCCTACGAGCAGTACTTC. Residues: CASSRGTGAGPPYEQYF.

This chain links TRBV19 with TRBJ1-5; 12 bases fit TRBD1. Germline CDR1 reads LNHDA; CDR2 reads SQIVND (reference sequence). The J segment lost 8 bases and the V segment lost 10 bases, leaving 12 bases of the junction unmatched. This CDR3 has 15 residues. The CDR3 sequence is CATAPGQGATKPQHF. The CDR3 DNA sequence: TGTGCCACGGCCCCGGGACAGGGGGCGACCAAGCCCCAGCATTTT.

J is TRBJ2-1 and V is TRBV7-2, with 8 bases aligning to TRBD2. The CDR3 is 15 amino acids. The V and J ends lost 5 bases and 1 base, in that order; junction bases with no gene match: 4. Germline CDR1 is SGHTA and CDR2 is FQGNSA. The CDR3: CASSPTSGSYNEQFF. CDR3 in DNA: TGTGCCAGCAGCCCTACTAGCGGATCCTACAATGAGCAGTTCTTC.

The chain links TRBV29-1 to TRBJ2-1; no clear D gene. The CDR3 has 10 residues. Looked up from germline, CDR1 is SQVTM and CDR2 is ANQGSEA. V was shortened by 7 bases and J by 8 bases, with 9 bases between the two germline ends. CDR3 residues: CSALTDEQFF. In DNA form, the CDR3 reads TGCAGCGCCTTAACGGATGAGCAGTTCTTC.

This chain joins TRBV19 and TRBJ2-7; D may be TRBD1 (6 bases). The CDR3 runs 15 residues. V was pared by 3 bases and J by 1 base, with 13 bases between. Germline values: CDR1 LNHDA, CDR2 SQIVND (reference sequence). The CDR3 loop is CASSIGSTGSYEQYF. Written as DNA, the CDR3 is TGTGCCAGTAGTATCGGATCGACAGGTTCCTACGAGCAGTACTTC.

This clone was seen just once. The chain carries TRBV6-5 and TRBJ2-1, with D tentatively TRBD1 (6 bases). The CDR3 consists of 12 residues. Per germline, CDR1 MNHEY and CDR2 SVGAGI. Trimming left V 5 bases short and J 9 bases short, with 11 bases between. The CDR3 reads CASSPKQGEQFF. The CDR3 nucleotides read TGTGCCAGCAGTCCAAAACAGGGTGAGCAGTTCTTC.

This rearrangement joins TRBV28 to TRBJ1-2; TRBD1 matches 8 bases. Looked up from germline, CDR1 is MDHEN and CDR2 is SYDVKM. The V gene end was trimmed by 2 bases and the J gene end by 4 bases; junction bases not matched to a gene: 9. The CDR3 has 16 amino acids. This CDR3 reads CASSLGGRGRTYGYTF. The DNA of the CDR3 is TGTGCCAGCAGTTTAGGAGGCAGGGGGCGTACCTATGGCTACACCTTC.

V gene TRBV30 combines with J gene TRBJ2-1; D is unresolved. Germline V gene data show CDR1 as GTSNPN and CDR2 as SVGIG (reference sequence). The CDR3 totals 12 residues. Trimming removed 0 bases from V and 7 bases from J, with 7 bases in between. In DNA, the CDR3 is TGTGCCTGGAGTGTGGCAACAAATGAGCAGTTCTTC. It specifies CAWSVATNEQFF. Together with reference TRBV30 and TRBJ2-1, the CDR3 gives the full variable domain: SQTIHQWPATLVQPVGSPLSLECTVEGTSNPNLYWYRQAAGRGLQLLFYSVGIGQISSEVPQNLSASRPQDRQFILSSKKLLLSDSGFYLCAWSVATNEQFFGPGTRLTVL.

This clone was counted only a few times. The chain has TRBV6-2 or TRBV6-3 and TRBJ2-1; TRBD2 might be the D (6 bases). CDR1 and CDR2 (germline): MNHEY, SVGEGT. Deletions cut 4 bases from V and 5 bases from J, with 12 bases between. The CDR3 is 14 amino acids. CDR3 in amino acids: CASSSGGVNNEQFF. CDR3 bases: TGTGCCAGCAGTTCGGGCGGGGTAAACAATGAGCAGTTCTTC.

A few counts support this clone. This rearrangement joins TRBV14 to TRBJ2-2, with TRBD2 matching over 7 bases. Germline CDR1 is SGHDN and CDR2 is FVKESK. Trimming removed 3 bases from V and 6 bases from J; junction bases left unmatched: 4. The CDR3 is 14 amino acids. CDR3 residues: CASSQGGGAGELFF. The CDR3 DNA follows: TGTGCCAGCAGCCAGGGCGGGGGTGCCGGGGAGCTGTTTTTT.

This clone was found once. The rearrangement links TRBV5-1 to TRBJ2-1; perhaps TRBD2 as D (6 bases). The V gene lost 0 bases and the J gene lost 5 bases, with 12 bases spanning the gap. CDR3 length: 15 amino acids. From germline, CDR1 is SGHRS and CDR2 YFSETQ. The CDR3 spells CASSLDGTSHNEQFF. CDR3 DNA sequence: TGCGCCAGCAGCTTGGACGGGACTTCCCACAATGAGCAGTTCTTC.

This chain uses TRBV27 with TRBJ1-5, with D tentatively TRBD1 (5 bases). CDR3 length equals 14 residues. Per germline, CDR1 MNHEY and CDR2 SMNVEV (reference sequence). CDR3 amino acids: CDGQPLYSNQPQHF. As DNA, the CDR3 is TGTGACGGACAACCCCTATATAGCAATCAGCCCCAGCATTTT.

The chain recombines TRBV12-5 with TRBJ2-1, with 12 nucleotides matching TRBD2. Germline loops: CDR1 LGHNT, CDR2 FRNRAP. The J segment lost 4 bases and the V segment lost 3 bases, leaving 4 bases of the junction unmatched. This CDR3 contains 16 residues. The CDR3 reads CASGFTTSGSYNEQFF. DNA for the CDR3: TGTGCTAGTGGTTTTACGACTAGCGGGAGTTACAATGAGCAGTTCTTC.

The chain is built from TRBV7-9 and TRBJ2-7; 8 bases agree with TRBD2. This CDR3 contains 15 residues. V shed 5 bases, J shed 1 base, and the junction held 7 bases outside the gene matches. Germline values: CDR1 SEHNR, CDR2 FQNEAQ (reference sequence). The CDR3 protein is CASSPQGGRSYEQYF. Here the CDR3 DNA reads TGTGCCAGCAGCCCCCAGGGCGGGAGGTCCTACGAGCAGTACTTC. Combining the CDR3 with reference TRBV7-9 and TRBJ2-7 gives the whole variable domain DTGVSQNPRHKITKRGQNVTFRCDPISEHNRLYWYRQTLGQGPEFLTYFQNEAQLEKSRLLSDRFSAERPKGSFSTLEIQRTEQGDSAMYLCASSPQGGRSYEQYFGPGTRLTVT.

This CDR3 reads CASSKGDVELFF. The CDR3 DNA reads TGTGCCAGCAGTAAAGGGGATGTGGAGCTGTTTTTT. V gene TRBV6-2 or TRBV6-3 combines with J gene TRBJ2-2; maybe TRBD1 (5 bases). The germline V gene encodes CDR1 MNHEY and CDR2 SVGEGT. This CDR3 has 12 residues. Trimming shortened V by 5 bases and J by 10 bases, and 11 bases separated the two germline ends.